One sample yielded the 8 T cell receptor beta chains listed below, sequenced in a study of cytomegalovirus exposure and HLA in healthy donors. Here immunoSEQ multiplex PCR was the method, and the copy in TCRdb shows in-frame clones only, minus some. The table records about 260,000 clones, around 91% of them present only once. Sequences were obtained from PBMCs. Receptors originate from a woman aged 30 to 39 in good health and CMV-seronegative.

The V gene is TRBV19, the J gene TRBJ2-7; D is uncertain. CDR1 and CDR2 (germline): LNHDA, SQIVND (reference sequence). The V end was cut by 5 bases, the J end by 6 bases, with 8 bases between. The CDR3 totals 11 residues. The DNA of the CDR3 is TGTGCCAGTAGTGACTTAACCGAGCAGTACTTC. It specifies CASSDLTEQYF.

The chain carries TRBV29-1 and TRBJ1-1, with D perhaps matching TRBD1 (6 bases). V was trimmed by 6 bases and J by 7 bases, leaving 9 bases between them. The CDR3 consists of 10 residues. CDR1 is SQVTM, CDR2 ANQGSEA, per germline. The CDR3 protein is CSVWGHEAFF. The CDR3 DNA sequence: TGCAGCGTATGGGGACATGAAGCTTTCTTT.

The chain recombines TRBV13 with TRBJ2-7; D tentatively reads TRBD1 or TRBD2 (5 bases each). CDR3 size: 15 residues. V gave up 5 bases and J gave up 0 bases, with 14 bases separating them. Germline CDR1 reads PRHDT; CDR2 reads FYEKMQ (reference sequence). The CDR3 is CASSARGEISYEQYF. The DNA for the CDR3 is TGTGCCAGCAGCGCGCGAGGGGAAATCTCCTACGAGCAGTACTTC.

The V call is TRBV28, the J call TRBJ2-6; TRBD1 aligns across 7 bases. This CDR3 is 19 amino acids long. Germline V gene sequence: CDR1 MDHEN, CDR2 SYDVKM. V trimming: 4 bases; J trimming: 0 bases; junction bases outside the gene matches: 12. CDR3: CASSSFWTGALSGANVLTF. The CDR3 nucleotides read TGTGCCAGCAGTTCATTCTGGACAGGCGCTCTCTCTGGGGCCAACGTCCTGACTTTC.

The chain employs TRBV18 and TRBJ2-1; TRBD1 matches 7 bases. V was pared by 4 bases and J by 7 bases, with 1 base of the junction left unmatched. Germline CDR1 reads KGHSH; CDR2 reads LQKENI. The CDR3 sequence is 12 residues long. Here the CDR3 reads CASSLQGNEQFF. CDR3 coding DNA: TGTGCCAGCTCACTACAGGGGAATGAGCAGTTCTTC. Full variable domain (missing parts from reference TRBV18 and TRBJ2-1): NAGVMQNPRHLVRRRGQEARLRCSPMKGHSHVYWYRQLPEEGLKFMVYLQKENIIDESGMPKERFSAEFPKEGPSILRIQQVVRGDSAAYFCASSLQGNEQFFGPGTRLTVL.

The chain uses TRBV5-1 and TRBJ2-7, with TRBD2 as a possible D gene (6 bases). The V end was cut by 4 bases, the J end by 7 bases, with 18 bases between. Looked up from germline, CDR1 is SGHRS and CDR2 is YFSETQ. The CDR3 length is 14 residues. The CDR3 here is CASSAASAVIEQYF. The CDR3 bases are TGCGCCAGCAGCGCAGCTAGCGCGGTGATTGAGCAGTACTTC.

In nucleotides, the CDR3 is TGTGCCAGCAGTCACGAGGGACAACGCAATCAGCCCCAGCATTTT. It yields the protein CASSHEGQRNQPQHF. This chain joins TRBV28 and TRBJ1-5; D possibly corresponds to TRBD1 (6 bases). CDR1 is MDHEN, CDR2 SYDVKM, per germline. Trimming took 5 bases from V and 2 from J, leaving 13 bases between them. CDR3 size: 15 residues.

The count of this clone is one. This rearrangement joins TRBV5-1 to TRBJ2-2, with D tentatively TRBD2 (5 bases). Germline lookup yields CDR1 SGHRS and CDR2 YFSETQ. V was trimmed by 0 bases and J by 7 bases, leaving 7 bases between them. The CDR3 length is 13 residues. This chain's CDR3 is CASSLGADGELFF. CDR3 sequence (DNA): TGCGCCAGCAGCTTGGGAGCGGACGGGGAGCTGTTTTTT.